This entry lists 26 T cell receptor beta chains sequenced from one sample in a study of Graves' ophthalmopathy and Graves' hyperthyroidism. Researchers took RNA transcripts and amplified TCR beta CDR3 regions from them. Amplification began with first-round RT-PCR using HTBI primers, then second-round multiplex PCR was performed. In TCRdb, the multiplex PCR reads were re-called with MiXCR into one record per CDR3 protein. Among roughly 160,000 distinct CDR3 sequences listed, around 40% were seen once. Specimen: peripheral blood. These receptors originate from a man between 25 and 39 years old with Graves' ophthalmopathy.

The V and J genes are TRBV7-4 and TRBJ1-2; a weak D match, TRBD1 (5 bases). The CDR3 consists of 15 residues. CDR1 is SGHVT and CDR2 is SQSDAQ in the germline V gene. Trimming left V 3 bases short and J 4 bases short, with 15 bases between. The CDR3 nucleotides read TGTGCCAGCAGCTTTATCCTGGCAGGGCTCTATGGCTACACCTTC. It encodes CASSFILAGLYGYTF.

The genes are TRBV6-2 or TRBV6-3 and TRBJ2-7; 10 nucleotides agree with TRBD2. Trimming removed 7 bases from V and 6 bases from J; junction bases left unmatched: 12. Germline-derived CDR1 and CDR2 are MNHEY and SVGEGT. The CDR3 extends over 15 amino acids. In DNA form, the CDR3 reads TGTGCCAGCATCGACCCAAGCGGGAGGGCCATCGAGCAGTACTTC. This gives the protein CASIDPSGRAIEQYF.

V is TRBV7-8 and J is TRBJ1-6; no definite D call. Per the germline V gene, CDR1 is SGHVS and CDR2 is FQNEAQ. V was clipped by 0 bases and J by 4 bases, with 10 bases between them. The CDR3 spans 16 residues. CDR3 protein: CASSLAPRNYNSPLHF. In DNA form, the CDR3 reads TGTGCCAGCAGCTTAGCGCCAAGGAATTATAATTCACCCCTCCACTTT.

This clonotype was picked up many times. The DNA for the CDR3 is TGTGCCAGCAGCAAGAGAGACTTGAAGACCTACGAGCAGTACTTC. It yields the protein CASSKRDLKTYEQYF. This sequence joins TRBV14 and TRBJ2-7; D is uncertain. Germline V CDR1 and CDR2: SGHDN, FVKESK. This CDR3 region has 15 residues. The V end lost 5 bases, the J end lost 2 bases, and 16 bases lay between the germline ends.

This clonotype was observed a single time. This CDR3 is CASRPLQGRSNQPQHF. The CDR3 nucleotides are TGTGCCAGCAGACCATTACAGGGTCGTAGCAATCAGCCCCAGCATTTT. The chain links TRBV28 to TRBJ1-5, with D possibly TRBD1 on 6 matching bases. Between the trimmed V and J ends, which lost 6 bases and 0 bases, there was a span of 15 bases. The CDR3 is 16 amino acids. Germline-derived CDR1 and CDR2 are MDHEN and SYDVKM.

The V and J genes are TRBV19 and TRBJ1-1; 7 nucleotides align to TRBD1. In germline, CDR1 is LNHDA, CDR2 SQIVND (reference sequence). V shed 5 bases, J shed 9 bases, and the junction held 9 bases outside the gene matches. CDR3 length: 13 residues. DNA of the CDR3: TGTGCCAGTAGTTTAACAGGGGTTGGAAAAGCTTTCTTT. Protein: CASSLTGVGKAFF.

This clonotype was seen at least ten times. The chain couples TRBV20-1 to TRBJ1-2; D is ambiguous. With 5 bases removed from V and 6 bases from J, the gap between germline ends came to 10 bases. The CDR3 is 11 residues long. From germline, CDR1 is DFQATT and CDR2 SNEGSKA (reference sequence). The CDR3 sequence: CSALLYNGYTF. For the CDR3, the DNA is TGCAGTGCTCTTCTCTATAATGGCTACACCTTC.

V is TRBV7-3 and J is TRBJ2-5; D is possibly TRBD2 (5 bases). Judging by the DNA end, TRBJ2-7 fits better; the J call may be wrong. Germline CDR1 SGHTA, CDR2 FQGTGA. The CDR3 length is 15 residues. DNA for the CDR3: TGTGCCAGCAGCTTAATTCCGGGGTCCGCCTACGAGCAGTACTTC. It translates to CASSLIPGSAYEQYF.

This clonotype occurred once. The chain recombines TRBV19 with TRBJ1-1; possible D gene TRBD1, 5 bases. Germline CDR1 reads LNHDA; CDR2 reads SQIVND (reference sequence). Between the trimmed V and J ends, which lost 7 bases and 6 bases, there was a span of 18 bases. The CDR3 is made up of 14 amino acids. This CDR3 reads CASTPWGGTAEAFF. The CDR3 nucleotides are TGTGCCAGTACCCCTTGGGGAGGGACCGCTGAAGCTTTCTTT.

This chain links TRBV20-1 with TRBJ2-5; 16 bases agree with TRBD2. V shed 2 bases and J 5 bases; nucleotides not matched to a gene: 5. This CDR3 region has 16 residues. Germline loops: CDR1 DFQATT, CDR2 SNEGSKA (reference sequence). The CDR3 bases are TGCAGTGCTAGATCCCCGGGACTAGCGGGAGGGGAGACCCAGTACTTC. Its translation: CSARSPGLAGGETQYF.

In this sample, this clonotype turned up many times. The chain couples TRBV6-5 to TRBJ2-7; 7 nucleotides align to TRBD1. The V gene's germline CDR1 is MNHEY and CDR2 SVGAGI. The J segment lost 6 bases and the V segment lost 6 bases, leaving 5 bases of the junction unmatched. The length of the CDR3 is 12 residues. CDR3 protein: CASRTGSGEQYF. DNA for the CDR3: TGTGCCAGCAGGACAGGGTCTGGCGAGCAGTACTTC.

The chain combines TRBV9 with TRBJ1-1, with 7 bases matching TRBD1. Germline CDR1 reads SGDLS; CDR2 reads YYNGEE. The CDR3 is 16 residues long. V lost 0 bases to trimming and J lost 3 bases; unmatched junction nucleotides: 8. The CDR3 region has the DNA TGTGCCAGCAGCGTAGGCCCGACAGGGTTCGACACTGAAGCTTTCTTT. Residues: CASSVGPTGFDTEAFF. Full variable domain (missing parts from reference TRBV9 and TRBJ1-1): DSGVTQTPKHLITATGQRVTLRCSPRSGDLSVYWYQQSLDQGLQFLIQYYNGEERAKGNILERFSAQQFPDLHSELNLSSLELGDSALYFCASSVGPTGFDTEAFFGQGTRLTVV.

V usage is TRBV6-1 and J usage is TRBJ2-5; 9 nucleotides align to TRBD1. Unmatched junction bases numbered 6, after V lost 2 bases and J lost 2 bases. Germline V gives CDR1 MNHNS, CDR2 SASEGT. This CDR3 region has 16 residues. The CDR3 reads CASSEWPDRGQETQYF. As DNA, the CDR3 is TGTGCCAGCAGTGAATGGCCCGACAGGGGGCAAGAGACCCAGTACTTC.

V and J are TRBV7-2 and TRBJ1-6; D unresolved. There are 15 residues in the CDR3. Looked up from germline, CDR1 is SGHTA and CDR2 is FQGNSA. Deletions cut 6 bases from V and 4 bases from J, with 13 bases between. The CDR3 bases are TGTGCCAGCAGACCTCAGGCTGGATATAATTCACCCCTCCACTTT. As protein: CASRPQAGYNSPLHF. The whole variable domain, remainder taken from reference TRBV7-2 and TRBJ1-6, is GAGVSQSPSNKVTEKGKDVELRCDPISGHTALYWYRQSLGQGLEFLIYFQGNSAPDKSGLPSDRFSAERTGGSVSTLTIQRTQQEDSAVYLCASRPQAGYNSPLHFGNGTRLTVT.

This clonotype was seen a single time. The chain couples TRBV27 to TRBJ1-1; D remains ambiguous. CDR3 length equals 16 residues. Trimming took 3 bases from V and 6 from J, leaving 20 bases between them. CDR1 and CDR2 (germline): MNHEY, SMNVEV (reference sequence). The CDR3: CASSFYPTAFFAEAFF. CDR3 DNA: TGTGCCAGCAGTTTTTATCCTACAGCTTTTTTCGCTGAAGCTTTCTTT.

This sequence joins TRBV24-1 and TRBJ2-5; unclear D gene. Germline V gives CDR1 KGHDR, CDR2 SFDVKD. V was clipped by 0 bases and J by 4 bases, with 5 bases between them. This CDR3 contains 13 residues. The CDR3 reads CATSDLGGETQYF. CDR3 nucleotides: TGTGCCACCAGTGATTTGGGTGGAGAGACCCAGTACTTC.

At least ten counts were recorded for this clonotype. The DNA of the CDR3 is TGTGCCAGCAGTTGGGCCATGGGGAGAGGGACAGCCTCCTACGAGCAGTACTTC. This encodes CASSWAMGRGTASYEQYF. This sequence joins TRBV27 and TRBJ2-7; 7 bases are a match to TRBD1. V lost 4 bases and J lost 0; bases outside the gene matches: 15. This CDR3 spans 18 amino acids. Looked up from germline, CDR1 is MNHEY and CDR2 is SMNVEV (reference sequence).

Relative to its sample, this clonotype is medium-sized (0.01 to 0.1%). The chain couples TRBV6-1 to TRBJ1-1; D unresolved. Trimming pared 2 bases from V and 1 base from J, leaving 8 bases between. Per germline, CDR1 MNHNS and CDR2 SASEGT. The CDR3 loop spans 14 amino acids. The CDR3 is CASSEWVENTEAFF. In DNA form, the CDR3 reads TGTGCCAGCAGTGAATGGGTGGAGAACACTGAAGCTTTCTTT.

The genes are TRBV6-1 and TRBJ1-2; D uncertain. This CDR3 has 14 amino acids. Germline CDR1 MNHNS, CDR2 SASEGT. V was trimmed by 1 base and J by 5 bases, leaving 11 bases between them. The DNA for the CDR3 is TGTGCCAGCAGTGAAGTTCTCGGGTCGTATGGCTACACCTTC. Residues: CASSEVLGSYGYTF.

In this sample, this clonotype turned up many times. V is TRBV6-1 and J is TRBJ2-2; a weak D match, TRBD1 (7 bases). This CDR3 is 15 amino acids long. Germline V gene lookup returns CDR1 MNHNS and CDR2 SASEGT. Trimming cost V 2 bases and J 4 bases, with 11 bases left between them. In DNA, the CDR3 is TGTGCCAGCAGTGAACCAGGGGGGAGCACCGGGGAGCTGTTTTTT. Its translation is CASSEPGGSTGELFF.

The J gene is TRBJ2-7, the V gene TRBV10-3; 12 nucleotides agree with TRBD1. In germline, CDR1 is ENHRY, CDR2 SYGVKD. This CDR3 has 14 amino acids. The V segment lost 8 bases and the J segment 6 bases; nucleotides outside the gene matches: 8. The CDR3 DNA reads as TGTGCCATCCCACGGGACAGGGGGCCTGGCGAGCAGTACTTC. Translating gives CAIPRDRGPGEQYF.

The CDR3 bases are TGTGCCAGTTCCCTTCCGGGCCTCCAAGAGACCCAGTACTTC. Amino acid sequence: CASSLPGLQETQYF. This chain uses TRBV6-1 with TRBJ2-5; D is uncertain. The V and J ends lost 9 bases and 1 base respectively, with 15 bases between them. The V gene's germline CDR1 is MNHNS and CDR2 SASEGT. The length of the CDR3 is 14 residues.

Notes on this clonotype: Mismatch with germline at one junction end may stem from a read error. V and J are TRBV28 and TRBJ1-1; D uncertain. Per the germline V gene, CDR1 is MDHEN and CDR2 is SYDVKM. The CDR3 has 12 amino acids. DNA of the CDR3: TGTGCCAGCAGTTTAGTTTTAGGTAGTCCTCACTTT. Its protein product is CASSLVLGSPHF.

The rearrangement joins TRBV29-1 to TRBJ1-1; 8 nucleotides agree with TRBD1. V shed 2 bases, J shed 0 bases, and the junction held 8 bases outside the gene matches. Germline V lookup: CDR1 SQVTM, CDR2 ANQGSEA. CDR3 size: 16 residues. In DNA, the CDR3 is TGCAGCGTTGAACGGACAGGGAACCCCATGAACACTGAAGCTTTCTTT. This sequence encodes CSVERTGNPMNTEAFF.

This clonotype was counted many times. The chain recombines TRBV6-4 with TRBJ1-5, with 9 bases lining up with TRBD1. After removal of 7 bases from V and 0 bases from J, the junction contained 13 bases not matched to a gene. The germline gives CDR1 MRHNA, CDR2 SNTAGT. This CDR3 region has 18 residues. The CDR3 nucleotides are TGTGCCAGCACCCCACTCCTGGACAGGGGCTATAGCAATCAGCCCCAGCATTTT. Amino acids: CASTPLLDRGYSNQPQHF.

V and J are TRBV7-2 and TRBJ2-4; perhaps TRBD1 as D (6 bases). The CDR3 spans 14 residues. In germline, CDR1 is SGHTA, CDR2 FQGNSA. V lost 7 bases and J 5 bases, leaving 15 bases between the germline ends. CDR3 amino acids: CASTHRAHQNIQYF. CDR3 bases: TGTGCCAGCACCCACAGGGCACATCAAAACATTCAGTACTTC. Drawing the rest from reference TRBV7-2 and TRBJ2-4, the complete variable domain is GAGVSQSPSNKVTEKGKDVELRCDPISGHTALYWYRQSLGQGLEFLIYFQGNSAPDKSGLPSDRFSAERTGGSVSTLTIQRTQQEDSAVYLCASTHRAHQNIQYFGAGTRLSVL.